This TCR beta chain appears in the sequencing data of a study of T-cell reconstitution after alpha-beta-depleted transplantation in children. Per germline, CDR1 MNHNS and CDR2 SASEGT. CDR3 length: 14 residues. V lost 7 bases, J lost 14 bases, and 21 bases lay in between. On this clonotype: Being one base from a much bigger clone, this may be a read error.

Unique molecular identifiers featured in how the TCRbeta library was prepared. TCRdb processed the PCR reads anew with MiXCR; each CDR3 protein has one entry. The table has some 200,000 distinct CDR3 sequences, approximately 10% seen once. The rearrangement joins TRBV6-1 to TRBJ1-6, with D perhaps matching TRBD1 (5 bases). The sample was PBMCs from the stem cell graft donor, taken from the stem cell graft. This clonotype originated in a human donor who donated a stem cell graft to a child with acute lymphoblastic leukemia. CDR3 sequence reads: CASTREMGGSSLHF. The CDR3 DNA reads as TGTGCCAGCACCCGAGAGATGGGGGGATCATCCCTCCACTTT.